A single sample gave rise to the 15 T cell receptor beta chains below, sequenced in a study of cytomegalovirus exposure and HLA in healthy donors. Primers for the PCR totalled 60 Vbeta and 13 Jbeta. Only in-frame clones appear in the TCRdb table, and some are missing; sequencing was by immunoSEQ multiplex PCR. Here the sample spans more than 140,000 clones, 82% being singletons. The sequencing sample was made of PBMCs. The source is a man between 18 and 35 years old in good health and CMV-seropositive.

The V call is TRBV4-1, the J call TRBJ2-1, with 10 bases that match TRBD2. Trimming removed 2 bases from V and 1 base from J; junction bases left unmatched: 17. The CDR3 is made up of 21 amino acids. Germline V CDR1 and CDR2: MGHRA, YSYEKL. The CDR3 coding sequence is TGCGCCAGCAGCCAAATTATCAGATCTAGCGGGAGAATTGGGTCCTACAATGAGCAGTTCTTC. The encoded protein is CASSQIIRSSGRIGSYNEQFF.

The rearrangement uses TRBV4-1 and TRBJ1-1; D remains ambiguous. V gave up 1 base and J gave up 6 bases, with 9 bases separating them. The CDR3 consists of 13 residues. The germline V gene has CDR1 MGHRA and CDR2 YSYEKL. The CDR3 nucleotides are TGCGCCAGCAGCCAAGGAGGGATCGCTGAAGCTTTCTTT. It codes for CASSQGGIAEAFF.

V and J are TRBV27 and TRBJ2-7, with 7 nucleotides matching TRBD2. Germline-derived CDR1 and CDR2 are MNHEY and SMNVEV (reference sequence). The CDR3 runs to 11 residues. Unmatched junction bases numbered 1, after V lost 4 bases and J lost 7 bases. DNA of the CDR3: TGTGCCAGCAGTTGGGGGGGGGAGCAGTACTTC. Amino acid sequence: CASSWGGEQYF.

The chain is built from TRBV30 and TRBJ2-7; possible D gene TRBD2, 6 bases. CDR3 length: 13 amino acids. Deletions cut 8 bases from V and 2 bases from J, with 16 bases between. CDR1 and CDR2 (germline): GTSNPN, SVGIG (reference sequence). Here the CDR3 DNA reads TGTGCCACCGAACTAGCCCCAGCCTACGAGCAGTACTTC. The encoded protein is CATELAPAYEQYF. Using reference TRBV30 and TRBJ2-7 for the parts outside the CDR3, the full variable domain is SQTIHQWPATLVQPVGSPLSLECTVEGTSNPNLYWYRQAAGRGLQLLFYSVGIGQISSEVPQNLSASRPQDRQFILSSKKLLLSDSGFYLCATELAPAYEQYFGPGTRLTVT.

V and J are TRBV2 and TRBJ2-2, with a tentative D call TRBD2 (5 bases). Trimming removed 8 bases from V and 4 bases from J, with 14 bases in between. Per the germline V gene, CDR1 is SNHLY and CDR2 is FYNNEI. This CDR3 spans 14 amino acids. The CDR3 here is CASQAVGGTGELFF. In DNA, the CDR3 is TGTGCCAGCCAGGCAGTCGGAGGCACCGGGGAGCTGTTTTTT.

The chain couples TRBV28 to TRBJ2-2, with TRBD1 matching over 8 bases. V lost 8 bases and J lost 6; bases outside the gene matches: 2. CDR3 length: 12 amino acids. The germline V gene has CDR1 MDHEN and CDR2 SYDVKM. The CDR3 protein is CASEQGAGELFF. The DNA of the CDR3 is TGTGCCAGCGAACAGGGGGCCGGGGAGCTGTTTTTT.

Comments on this clone: Other DNA sequences of this sample code for an identical CDR3. J is TRBJ2-7 and V is TRBV19; D may be TRBD1 (5 bases). The V end lost 3 bases, the J end lost 1 base, and 7 bases lay between the germline ends. This CDR3 comprises 13 residues. Germline V lookup: CDR1 LNHDA, CDR2 SQIVND (reference sequence). The DNA for the CDR3 is TGTGCCAGTAGTATCGACAGATCCTACGAGCAGTACTTC. Amino acids: CASSIDRSYEQYF. Complete variable domain (other parts from reference TRBV19 and TRBJ2-7): DGGITQSPKYLFRKEGQNVTLSCEQNLNHDAMYWYRQDPGQGLRLIYYSQIVNDFQKGDIAEGYSVSREKKESFPLTVTSAQKNPTAFYLCASSIDRSYEQYFGPGTRLTVT.

The chain recombines TRBV18 with TRBJ1-1; 12 nucleotides align to TRBD1. V lost 0 bases, J lost 1 base, and 3 bases stayed unmatched. The CDR3 is 17 amino acids. CDR1 and CDR2 (germline): KGHSH, LQKENI. The CDR3 DNA sequence: TGTGCCAGCTCACCACCGGGACAGGGGGCTGCGAACACTGAAGCTTTCTTT. Translated, it gives CASSPPGQGAANTEAFF.

This clone has a single count. The V call is TRBV28, the J call TRBJ2-5; 7 bases map to TRBD1. The end of the DNA is better explained by TRBJ2-7, so the J call may be wrong. The CDR3 extends over 16 amino acids. Germline V gives CDR1 MDHEN, CDR2 SYDVKM. CDR3 in DNA: TGTGCCAGCAGTTTGGTGACAGGGAGAGAGGTAGGCGAGCAGTACTTC. This sequence encodes CASSLVTGREVGEQYF.

The chain carries TRBV4-1 and TRBJ2-1; 7 nucleotides match TRBD2. The CDR3 runs to 15 residues. V lost 2 bases to trimming and J lost 9 bases; unmatched junction nucleotides: 10. Germline CDR1 is MGHRA and CDR2 is YSYEKL. DNA of the CDR3: TGCGCCAGCAGCCAATTACTAGCGCTTGGGGGTGAGCAGTTCTTC. It encodes CASSQLLALGGEQFF.

The chain employs TRBV25-1 and TRBJ1-2; 9 bases are a match to TRBD1. Germline V lookup: CDR1 MGHDK, CDR2 SYGVNS. The CDR3 is 18 amino acids. The ends lost 1 base at V and 4 bases at J; junction bases unmatched: 13. The CDR3 nucleotides are TGTGCCAGCAGTGAATTCGGGGGACAGGGCCAAGTCGGCTATGGCTACACCTTC. Translation gives CASSEFGGQGQVGYGYTF.

V is TRBV27 and J is TRBJ2-7; 8 nucleotides match TRBD2. This CDR3 is built from 14 residues. Trimming removed 4 bases from V and 3 bases from J; junction bases left unmatched: 5. CDR1 is MNHEY and CDR2 is SMNVEV in the germline V gene (reference sequence). The CDR3 loop is CASSYGTSDYEQYF. In DNA form, the CDR3 reads TGTGCCAGCAGTTATGGGACTAGTGACTACGAGCAGTACTTC.

The chain is built from TRBV2 and TRBJ2-7; TRBD2 matches at 12 bases. After removal of 4 bases from V and 7 bases from J, the junction contained 5 bases not matched to a gene. Germline CDR1 SNHLY, CDR2 FYNNEI. The CDR3 sequence is 14 residues long. Here the CDR3 DNA reads TGTGCCAGCAGTGCCCTAGCGGGAGGGGGGGAGCAGTACTTC. Translating gives CASSALAGGGEQYF.

This rearrangement joins TRBV18 to TRBJ1-2; 10 bases line up with TRBD1. The CDR3 has 15 amino acids. Germline values: CDR1 KGHSH, CDR2 LQKENI. Losses at the gene ends were 3 bases for V and 8 bases for J; bases not matched to a gene: 9. CDR3: CASSPIRQGAEGYTF. Written as DNA, the CDR3 is TGTGCCAGCTCACCTATACGACAGGGGGCTGAAGGCTACACCTTC.

This clone was counted once. The chain recombines TRBV28 with TRBJ2-7; D is ambiguous. This CDR3 contains 12 residues. Trimming took 2 bases from V and 2 from J, leaving 4 bases between them. Germline V CDR1 and CDR2: MDHEN, SYDVKM. The CDR3 is CASSLAAYEQYF. The DNA of the CDR3 is TGTGCCAGCAGTTTAGCGGCCTACGAGCAGTACTTC.